This T cell receptor (beta chain) was captured in a study of graft-versus-host responses after intestinal transplantation. About the research overall: Recipients were all induced with anti-thymocyte globulin, then given tacrolimus and steroids for roughly 3 years.

V lost 1 base to trimming and J lost 0 bases, with 9 bases between them. The germline V gene encodes CDR1 MNHNS and CDR2 SASEGT. The CDR3 extends over 16 amino acids. This clone has just a few counts. Its target is unknown. Assay used: immunoSEQ multiplex PCR; TCRdb lists only in-frame clones, some missing. The sample holds some 96,000 clones; roughly 87% are singletons and the top ten take more than 0.75%. The V and J genes are TRBV6-1 and TRBJ1-4; D call uncertain. Sequences were derived from unstimulated CD4+ T cells sorted from spleen or lymph node cells, sampled before transplant. The TCR comes from a human donor who was the organ donor for an intestinal transplant. Here the CDR3 DNA reads TGTGCCAGCAGTGAAGTCAGGAGTGCAACTAATGAAAAACTGTTTTTT. This translates into CASSEVRSATNEKLFF.